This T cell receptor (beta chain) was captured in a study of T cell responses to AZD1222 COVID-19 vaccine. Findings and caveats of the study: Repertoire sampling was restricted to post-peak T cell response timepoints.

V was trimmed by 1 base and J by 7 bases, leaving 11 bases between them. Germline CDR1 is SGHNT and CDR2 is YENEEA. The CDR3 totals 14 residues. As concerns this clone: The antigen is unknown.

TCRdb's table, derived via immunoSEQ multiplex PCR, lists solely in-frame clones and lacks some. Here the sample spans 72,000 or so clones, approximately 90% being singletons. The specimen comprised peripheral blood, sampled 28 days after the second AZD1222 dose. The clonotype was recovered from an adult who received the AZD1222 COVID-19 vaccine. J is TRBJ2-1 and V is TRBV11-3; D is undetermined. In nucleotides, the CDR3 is TGTGCCAGCAGCTTAGGGTCTCGAGCTAATGAGCAGTTCTTC. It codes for CASSLGSRANEQFF. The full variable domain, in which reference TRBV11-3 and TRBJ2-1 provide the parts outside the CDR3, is EAGVVQSPRYKIIEKKQPVAFWCNPISGHNTLYWYLQNLGQGPELLIRYENEEAVDDSQLPKDRFSAERLKGVDSTLKIQPAELGDSAVYLCASSLGSRANEQFFGPGTRLTVL.